One and the same sample provided the 16 T cell receptor beta chains below, sequenced in a study of blood T cell repertoires in COVID-19. Only in-frame clones appear in the TCRdb table, and some are missing; sequencing was by immunoSEQ multiplex PCR. The profile shows about 47,000 clones, 80% to 90% of them singletons. Source material: peripheral blood. These receptors came from a human donor with active COVID-19. The donor label of this sample is uncertain.

This rearrangement joins TRBV10-3 to TRBJ2-4; 7 bases agree with TRBD1. This CDR3 comprises 16 residues. The J segment lost 6 bases and the V segment lost 2 bases, leaving 10 bases of the junction unmatched. Germline V gene sequence: CDR1 ENHRY, CDR2 SYGVKD. Here the CDR3 DNA reads TGTGCCATCAGTGAGATTGAGGGGGCGATGGGAAACATTCAGTACTTC. Amino acid sequence: CAISEIEGAMGNIQYF.

CDR3 nucleotide sequence: TGTGCCAGCAGCTTTACTTGGGGCGCGGAAGATACGCAGTATTTT. Translated, it gives CASSFTWGAEDTQYF. The chain combines TRBV7-9 with TRBJ2-3; tentative D call: TRBD1 (5 bases). Deletions cut 3 bases from V and 5 bases from J, with 15 bases between. Germline V gene lookup returns CDR1 SEHNR and CDR2 FQNEAQ (reference sequence). The CDR3 runs 15 residues.

The J gene is TRBJ2-7, the V gene TRBV5-1, with a possible D match to TRBD1 (6 bases). Germline V lookup: CDR1 SGHRS, CDR2 YFSETQ. With 2 bases removed from V and 3 bases from J, the gap between germline ends came to 12 bases. The CDR3 has 14 amino acids. CDR3 loop: CASSLQGGIYEQYF. The CDR3 nucleotides are TGCGCCAGCAGCTTACAGGGCGGTATCTACGAGCAGTACTTC.

The CDR3 here is CASSLEQGRTGELFF. The CDR3 nucleotides read TGTGCCAGCAGCTTGGAACAGGGTCGGACCGGGGAGCTGTTTTTT. This chain uses TRBV5-6 with TRBJ2-2; possible D gene TRBD1, 6 bases. Trimming cost V 0 bases and J 5 bases, with 11 bases left between them. The CDR3 runs 15 residues. Germline V gene lookup returns CDR1 SGHDT and CDR2 YYEEEE.

The V call is TRBV6-6, the J call TRBJ2-2, with TRBD2 matching 10 bases. Germline values: CDR1 MNHNY, CDR2 SVGAGI (reference sequence). Germline trimming cut 7 bases from V and 1 base from J; bases unmatched to any gene: 3. The CDR3 contains 15 residues. CDR3 sequence (DNA): TGTGCCAGCACTTGGACTAGCGGGAACACCGGGGAGCTGTTTTTT. Translated, it gives CASTWTSGNTGELFF.

The J gene is TRBJ1-1, the V gene TRBV18; 8 bases map to TRBD1. Germline CDR1 KGHSH, CDR2 LQKENI. This CDR3 is 14 amino acids long. J gave up 7 bases and V 3 bases, and 7 bases lay outside the gene matches. This CDR3 is CASSPKGTGLEAFF. DNA for the CDR3: TGTGCCAGCTCACCTAAAGGGACAGGCCTTGAAGCTTTCTTT.

The chain joins TRBV18 to TRBJ1-3, with no clear D. This CDR3 is 14 amino acids long. CDR1 and CDR2 from the germline V gene are KGHSH and LQKENI. The V end lost 3 bases, the J end lost 4 bases, and 10 bases lay between the germline ends. This CDR3 is CASSPEGSGNTIYF. The CDR3 DNA reads TGTGCCAGCTCACCGGAGGGCTCAGGAAACACCATATATTTT.

The J gene is TRBJ1-2, the V gene TRBV5-4, with D maybe TRBD1 (5 bases). The V and J ends lost 6 bases and 4 bases respectively, with 19 bases between them. Germline CDR1 SGHNT, CDR2 YYREEE (reference sequence). The CDR3 loop spans 15 amino acids. This CDR3 is CASTRAETGIYGYTF. In DNA, the CDR3 is TGTGCCAGCACCCGGGCCGAAACAGGCATCTATGGCTACACCTTC.

The V gene is TRBV7-6, the J gene TRBJ2-3; D not certain. Germline V CDR1 and CDR2: SGHVS, FNYEAQ. V gave up 0 bases and J gave up 2 bases, with 9 bases separating them. The CDR3 has 15 amino acids. CDR3 residues: CASSLAGLYTDTQYF. CDR3 coding DNA: TGTGCCAGCAGCTTAGCGGGCCTGTACACAGATACGCAGTATTTT.

This clone showed up just a few times. The chain uses TRBV5-1 and TRBJ2-7; D gene unclear. The V gene's germline CDR1 is SGHRS and CDR2 YFSETQ. Trimming took off 1 base at V and 8 bases at J, with 13 bases between the two ends. This CDR3 has 13 amino acids. CDR3 DNA: TGCGCCAGCAGCTTGACGTTTTACGCGAAGCAGTACTTC. This translates into CASSLTFYAKQYF.

This rearrangement joins TRBV7-3 to TRBJ2-1; a possible D gene is TRBD2 (5 bases). CDR1 is SGHTA and CDR2 is FQGTGA in the germline V gene. The CDR3 spans 15 residues. The V end lost 3 bases, the J end lost 4 bases, and 13 bases lay between the germline ends. CDR3 bases: TGTGCCAGCAGCTTCCGGGGAGAGGGTTACAATGAGCAGTTCTTC. It is translated as CASSFRGEGYNEQFF. The entire variable domain, with the rest obtained from reference TRBV7-3 and TRBJ2-1, is as follows: GAGVSQTPSNKVTEKGKYVELRCDPISGHTALYWYRQSLGQGPEFLIYFQGTGAADDSGLPNDRFFAVRPEGSVSTLKIQRTERGDSAVYLCASSFRGEGYNEQFFGPGTRLTVL.

This clone was counted between two and nine times. V gene TRBV18 combines with J gene TRBJ2-1; tentative D call: TRBD1 (5 bases). CDR1 is KGHSH and CDR2 is LQKENI in the germline V gene. The V end lost 2 bases, the J end lost 9 bases, and 14 bases lay between the germline ends. This CDR3 region has 14 residues. The CDR3 region has the DNA TGTGCCAGCTCACCAAACACAGGCGCTGTTGAGCAGTTCTTC. Translated, it gives CASSPNTGAVEQFF.

The CDR3 DNA is TGCGCCAGCAGCTTAACCCGCAGGGGGCGCATGAACACTGAAGCTTTCTTT. This sequence encodes CASSLTRRGRMNTEAFF. The chain joins TRBV5-1 to TRBJ1-1; 8 nucleotides match TRBD1. Looked up from germline, CDR1 is SGHRS and CDR2 is YFSETQ. V dropped 2 bases and J dropped 0; count of bases not matched to a gene: 9. This CDR3 spans 17 amino acids.

The gene calls are TRBV3-1 (or the pseudogene TRBV3-2) and TRBJ2-7; D uncertain. Germline loops: CDR1 LGHDT, CDR2 YNNKEL (reference sequence). The ends were cut back, 3 bases at V and 4 bases at J, with 10 bases in the middle. This CDR3 spans 13 amino acids. The CDR3 DNA reads as TGTGCCAGCAGCCAGAACTCATATTACGAGCAGTACTTC. The encoded protein is CASSQNSYYEQYF.

The chain joins TRBV5-4 to TRBJ2-7; tentative D call: TRBD2 (7 bases). With 0 bases removed from V and 1 base from J, the gap between germline ends came to 17 bases. The CDR3 totals 17 residues. CDR1 is SGHNT and CDR2 is YYREEE in the germline V gene (reference sequence). The CDR3 is CASSLDEGGVRSYEQYF. The CDR3 coding sequence is TGTGCCAGCAGCTTGGATGAGGGGGGGGTTCGATCCTACGAGCAGTACTTC.

In this sample, this clone turned up once. This chain joins TRBV30 and TRBJ1-2; 8 bases are a match to TRBD1. J gave up 4 bases and V 5 bases, and 3 bases lay outside the gene matches. The length of the CDR3 is 12 residues. Germline V CDR1 and CDR2: GTSNPN, SVGIG (reference sequence). CDR3: CAWGQGSYGYTF. DNA of the CDR3: TGTGCCTGGGGACAGGGATCCTATGGCTACACCTTC. Full variable domain (rest looked up from reference TRBV30 and TRBJ1-2): SQTIHQWPATLVQPVGSPLSLECTVEGTSNPNLYWYRQAAGRGLQLLFYSVGIGQISSEVPQNLSASRPQDRQFILSSKKLLLSDSGFYLCAWGQGSYGYTFGSGTRLTVV.